These 16 T cell receptor beta chains were sequenced from one sample in a study of type 1 regulatory T cells. These TCRs' antigens remain unknown. Overall study findings and caveats: Tr1 cells had a more restricted TCR repertoire than non-Tr1 cells.

TCRdb reanalysed the reads using MiXCR and keeps one entry per CDR3 protein. The sample carries 70,000 or so distinct CDR3 sequences, around 21% recorded once. Sequencing was carried out using cultured type 1 regulatory T (Tr1) cells, either the whole culture or a sorted fraction (not recorded which). The receptors shown here come from a human donor in good health.

This clonotype has only one observation. This sequence joins TRBV5-6 and TRBJ2-5; either TRBD1 or TRBD2 may supply D (5 bases each). The germline V and J ends were trimmed by 1 base and 4 bases, with 8 bases remaining between them. Germline values: CDR1 SGHDT, CDR2 YYEEEE. The CDR3 is made up of 13 amino acids. Here the CDR3 reads CASSLRGPETQYF. The CDR3 coding sequence is TGTGCCAGCAGCTTGCGGGGCCCAGAGACCCAGTACTTC.

This clonotype has just a few counts. The chain has TRBV20-1 and TRBJ2-4; D is perhaps TRBD1 or TRBD2 (5 bases each). Germline CDR1 and CDR2: DFQATT and SNEGSKA (reference sequence). Trimming removed 3 bases from V and 9 bases from J, with 12 bases in between. This CDR3 is built from 12 residues. In DNA, the CDR3 is TGCAGTGCTAGGGAATTTGGGGGCATTCAGTACTTC. Encoded protein: CSAREFGGIQYF.

J is TRBJ1-2 and V is TRBV28; 7 bases align to TRBD1. The CDR3 consists of 13 residues. J was trimmed by 8 bases and V by 6 bases; bases with no gene match: 9. The germline gives CDR1 MDHEN, CDR2 SYDVKM. CDR3 nucleotides: TGTGCCAGCAGACGGGGGACAGCGAAGGGCTACACCTTC. Translating gives CASRRGTAKGYTF.

There are many counts of this clonotype. The chain couples TRBV7-9 to TRBJ2-5; D could derive from TRBD1 or TRBD2 (5 bases each). Germline-derived CDR1 and CDR2 are SEHNR and FQNEAQ (reference sequence). The V end lost 4 bases, the J end lost 7 bases, and 13 bases lay between the germline ends. There are 13 residues in the CDR3. CDR3 DNA: TGTGCCAGCAGCTCGGGACCTGGGGTGACCCAGTACTTC. Protein sequence: CASSSGPGVTQYF. Complete variable domain (other parts from reference TRBV7-9 and TRBJ2-5): DTGVSQNPRHKITKRGQNVTFRCDPISEHNRLYWYRQTLGQGPEFLTYFQNEAQLEKSRLLSDRFSAERPKGSFSTLEIQRTEQGDSAMYLCASSSGPGVTQYFGPGTRLLVL.

V usage is TRBV12-3 or TRBV12-4 and J usage is TRBJ2-3, with D unresolved. The CDR3 contains 15 residues. Trimming pared 1 base from V and 4 bases from J, leaving 12 bases between. This chain's CDR3 is CASSLGARISDTQYF. The DNA of the CDR3 is TGTGCCAGCAGTTTAGGCGCGCGGATCTCAGATACGCAGTATTTT.

The rearrangement uses TRBV18 and TRBJ1-1; the D is unclear. Germline V lookup: CDR1 KGHSH, CDR2 LQKENI. Trimming removed 4 bases from V and 3 bases from J, with 15 bases in between. This CDR3 is 15 amino acids long. The CDR3 coding sequence is TGTGCCAGCTCACAACGCCCGGGCGGAGACACTGAAGCTTTCTTT. Encoded protein: CASSQRPGGDTEAFF.

In its sample, this clonotype was seen once. J is TRBJ1-1 and V is TRBV20-1; weak D call: TRBD1 (5 bases). This CDR3 region has 14 residues. The V end lost 6 bases, the J end lost 11 bases, and 25 bases lay between the germline ends. Germline V gene data show CDR1 as DFQATT and CDR2 as SNEGSKA (reference sequence). In DNA form, the CDR3 reads TGCAGTGCCAGACCGGGCCACCAAGGGGCGGGGGCTTTCTTT. Its translation is CSARPGHQGAGAFF.

In the case of this clonotype: Relative to the germline gene, one junction end is altered; a read error may explain this. The chain combines TRBV6-5 with TRBJ2-1; possibly TRBD1 for D (5 bases). This CDR3 contains 12 residues. The germline V gene encodes CDR1 MNHEY and CDR2 SVGAGI. CDR3 coding DNA: TGTGCCAGCAGTACTCAGGACAATGAGCAGCTCTTC. Translating gives CASSTQDNEQLF.

This clonotype appeared a few times. The CDR3 region is CASSGRQGKGTDTQYF. Here the CDR3 DNA reads TGTGCCAGCAGTGGTCGACAGGGGAAAGGGACAGATACGCAGTATTTT. This sequence joins TRBV2 and TRBJ2-3; 8 bases align to TRBD1. CDR3 length: 16 amino acids. CDR1 is SNHLY, CDR2 FYNNEI, per germline. V shed 4 bases and J 3 bases; nucleotides not matched to a gene: 9.

The chain carries TRBV7-2 and TRBJ1-2; D ambiguous. Looked up from germline, CDR1 is SGHTA and CDR2 is FQGNSA. Trimming stripped 1 base from V and 8 bases from J, with 8 bases between. The CDR3 totals 12 residues. The CDR3 DNA is TGTGCCAGCAGCTTAGGAGCGGGGGGCTACACCTTC. Its protein product is CASSLGAGGYTF.

The chain combines TRBV12-3 or TRBV12-4 with TRBJ2-1, with 14 bases that match TRBD2. This CDR3 contains 16 residues. J was trimmed by 9 bases and V by 3 bases; bases with no gene match: 7. CDR3 residues: CASSLTSGRAFGEQFF. In nucleotides, the CDR3 is TGTGCCAGCAGTTTGACTAGCGGGAGGGCCTTTGGTGAGCAGTTCTTC.

This clonotype was recorded a few times. The chain uses TRBV29-1 and TRBJ2-5; 11 bases match TRBD1. Germline V gene lookup returns CDR1 SQVTM and CDR2 ANQGSEA. CDR3 length: 15 residues. The ends lost 4 bases at V and 6 bases at J; junction bases unmatched: 10. The CDR3 is CSVATGTGGAKTQYF. CDR3 in DNA: TGCAGCGTTGCCACCGGGACAGGGGGTGCGAAGACCCAGTACTTC.

This clonotype was observed a handful of times. CDR3 bases: TGCGCCAGCAGCTCCACAGGGGAAATTTACAATGAGCAGTTCTTC. Its protein product is CASSSTGEIYNEQFF. J is TRBJ2-1 and V is TRBV5-1, with 7 bases matching TRBD1. The CDR3 length is 15 residues. Germline loops: CDR1 SGHRS, CDR2 YFSETQ. V gave up 3 bases and J gave up 4 bases; unmatched junction bases: 7. The whole variable domain, remainder taken from reference TRBV5-1 and TRBJ2-1, is KAGVTQTPRYLIKTRGQQVTLSCSPISGHRSVSWYQQTPGQGLQFLFEYFSETQRNKGNFPGRFSGRQFSNSRSEMNVSTLELGDSALYLCASSSTGEIYNEQFFGPGTRLTVL.

This clonotype was detected many times. CDR3 nucleotide sequence: TGTGCCAGCAGATTCCTAGCGGGAGGGATATCAGATACGCAGTATTTT. Translated: CASRFLAGGISDTQYF. The chain links TRBV12-3 or TRBV12-4 to TRBJ2-3, with 12 bases fitting TRBD2. The CDR3 totals 16 residues. The J segment lost 4 bases and the V segment lost 6 bases, leaving 8 bases of the junction unmatched.

This clonotype was recorded a few times. The V gene is TRBV29-1, the J gene TRBJ2-1; 7 nucleotides agree with TRBD1. This CDR3 has 10 residues. V was pared by 8 bases and J by 6 bases, with 1 base of the junction left unmatched. Germline V gene data show CDR1 as SQVTM and CDR2 as ANQGSEA. The CDR3 loop reads CSSGGNEQFF. The CDR3 DNA sequence: TGCAGCTCAGGGGGCAATGAGCAGTTCTTC.

This clonotype came up many times. The rearrangement uses TRBV7-2 and TRBJ2-7, with D hard to call. The germline V gene encodes CDR1 SGHTA and CDR2 FQGNSA. V was trimmed by 3 bases and J by 2 bases, leaving 8 bases between them. This CDR3 has 13 amino acids. In nucleotides, the CDR3 is TGTGCCAGCAGCTTTTCACCGCCCTACGAGCAGTACTTC. It is translated as CASSFSPPYEQYF.